These T cell receptor beta chains were read from a single sample in a study of T-cell memory formation after mild COVID-19. TCRdb re-analysed the 5' RACE reads in MiXCR, keeping a single row per CDR3 protein. The sample holds fewer than 250,000 distinct CDR3 sequences, roughly 15% seen once. The sample comprised PBMCs or a T cell subset sorted from them (not recorded which). The receptor source for this set is an adult woman who had mild COVID-19 (a few samples of this study predate the infection). Cell type and time point are not known. Both conserved end residues are part of each CDR3. A D gene is named only where the DNA matches it firmly. A clone size is listed for some rows: how often the clone was seen (once, few, many), or a class if it is expanded.

CDR3	DNA	size	length	V	J	D
CASSKGGSGQETQYF	TGTGCCAGTAGTAAGGGAGGGTCGGGGCAAGAGACCCAGTACTTC	few	15	TRBV19	TRBJ2-5	TRBD2
CASRAGGRATEAFF	TGTGCCAGTAGGGCAGGGGGTCGGGCAACTGAAGCTTTCTTT	-	14	TRBV19	TRBJ1-1	TRBD1
CASSILQGRQETQYF	TGTGCCAGTAGTATACTACAGGGGCGGCAAGAGACCCAGTACTTC	few	15	TRBV19	TRBJ2-5	TRBD1
CASSVESTLTFSYNEQFF	TGTGCCAGCAGCGTAGAGAGTACCCTCACCTTCTCCTACAATGAGCAGTTCTTC	many	18	TRBV9	TRBJ2-1	-
CASSHAPGATEAFF	TGTGCCAGCAGTCACGCCCCAGGGGCAACTGAAGCTTTCTTT	few	14	TRBV12-3/TRBV12-4	TRBJ1-1	-
CASSDPQGANSPLHF	TGTGCCAGCAGTGATCCCCAAGGGGCTAATTCACCCCTCCACTTT	many	15	TRBV25-1	TRBJ1-6	-
CASSYWLGGRSYEQYF	TGTGCCAGCAGTTACTGGTTGGGAGGGAGGTCCTACGAGCAGTACTTC	few	16	TRBV6-5	TRBJ2-7	TRBD2
CASSGQGALEAFF	TGTGCCAGCAGCGGACAGGGGGCTTTGGAAGCTTTCTTT	-	13	TRBV12-3/TRBV12-4	TRBJ1-1	TRBD1
CASSLQSSSYNEQFF	TGTGCCAGCAGCTTGCAGTCCAGCTCCTACAATGAGCAGTTCTTC	-	15	TRBV5-4	TRBJ2-1	-
CASSHRTGRTGELFF	TGTGCCAGCAGCCATCGAACCGGGAGGACCGGGGAGCTGTTTTTT	few	15	TRBV3-1	TRBJ2-2	TRBD2
CASSSGQGLNSPLHF	TGTGCCAGCAGTTCCGGACAGGGCCTCAATTCACCCCTCCACTTT	-	15	TRBV12-3/TRBV12-4	TRBJ1-6	TRBD1
CSVVGDRAYEQYF	TGCAGCGTTGTCGGTGACAGGGCCTACGAGCAGTACTTC	-	13	TRBV29-1	TRBJ2-7	TRBD1
CASSGQLNTGELFF	TGTGCCAGCAGTGGACAGTTGAACACCGGGGAGCTGTTTTTT	-	14	TRBV6-1	TRBJ2-2	-
CASSLEGRANTEAFF	TGTGCCAGCAGCTTAGAGGGCAGGGCGAACACTGAAGCTTTCTTT	-	15	TRBV7-8	TRBJ1-1	-
CASSLGYEGNTEAFF	TGTGCCAGCAGTTTAGGTTACGAGGGGAACACTGAAGCTTTCTTT	few	15	TRBV12-3/TRBV12-4	TRBJ1-1	-
CASSSRQGTDQPQHF	TGTGCCAGCAGTTCCCGACAGGGAACGGATCAGCCCCAGCATTTT	-	15	TRBV12-3/TRBV12-4	TRBJ1-5	TRBD1
CASSLAYSNQPQHF	TGTGCCAGCAGCTTAGCGTATAGCAATCAGCCCCAGCATTTT	-	14	TRBV7-2	TRBJ1-5	-
CASKNGAGANTEAFF	TGCGCCAGCAAAAATGGGGCAGGCGCCAACACTGAAGCTTTCTTT	few	15	TRBV5-1	TRBJ1-1	-
CASSQSGENTGELFF	TGTGCCAGCAGCCAAAGCGGGGAAAACACCGGGGAGCTGTTTTTT	few	15	TRBV4-2	TRBJ2-2	TRBD2
CASSQSVEGTEAFF	TGTGCCAGCAGCCAATCGGTGGAGGGCACTGAAGCTTTCTTT	-	14	TRBV3-1	TRBJ1-1	-
CASKAPLTGRRQFF	TGTGCCAGCAAGGCCCCGCTCACAGGGAGGCGGCAGTTCTTC	few	14	TRBV27	TRBJ2-1	-
CASSQALLRGAGGPDTQYF	TGCGCCAGCAGCCAAGCCCTCCTCCGCGGAGCGGGGGGACCAGATACGCAGTATTTT	-	19	TRBV4-1	TRBJ2-3	TRBD2
CASSSSPQTSDEQFF	TGCGCCAGCAGCTCGAGCCCGCAGACAAGCGATGAGCAGTTCTTC	-	15	TRBV5-1	TRBJ2-1	-